The T cell receptor beta chain described here comes from a study of response to subunit inactivated influenza vaccine. Study-level results: With each seasonal influenza vaccination, the authors suggested, few new T cells are recruited.

This clonotype has more than one count but fewer than ten. Its antigen is currently unknown. The ends were cut back, 1 base at V and 10 bases at J, with 13 bases in the middle. The length of the CDR3 is 13 residues. The V gene's germline CDR1 is SGHTA and CDR2 FQGNSA. TCRdb itself ran the RT-PCR reads through MiXCR, one entry per CDR3 protein. The sample contains 650,000 to 800,000 distinct CDR3 sequences, about 15% of which appear only once. This chain connects TRBV7-2 to TRBJ1-1, with D perhaps TRBD1 (5 bases). The origin of this receptor is a middle-aged man who received an inactivated influenza vaccine. Sample: PBMCs from blood, taken 14 to 15 days before vaccination. The CDR3 is CASSLGIGARAFF. The CDR3 DNA reads TGTGCCAGCAGCTTAGGGATTGGGGCGAGAGCTTTCTTT.